One and the same sample provided the 8 T cell receptor beta chains below, sequenced in a study of blood T cells in healthy people across ages. For the second PCR, which ran for roughly 6 to 11 cycles, a sample-barcoded 5' primer and a J-beta primer mix were used. In TCRdb, the 5' RACE reads were re-called with MiXCR into one record per CDR3 protein. The sample lists about 970,000 distinct CDR3 sequences; roughly 51% were seen once. Material: blood. Receptors originate from a woman aged 60-70 years in good health.

The V call is TRBV7-2, the J call TRBJ1-6; no firm D call. CDR3 size: 15 residues. Germline-derived CDR1 and CDR2 are SGHTA and FQGNSA. Trimming took off 2 bases at V and 11 bases at J, with 16 bases between the two ends. CDR3 region: CASSLRAVQLAPLHF. The CDR3 bases are TGTGCCAGCAGCTTAAGGGCGGTCCAGCTTGCACCCCTCCACTTT.

The V and J genes are TRBV9 and TRBJ2-1, with 8 bases aligning to TRBD2. Trimming took 3 bases from V and 7 from J; bases not matched to a gene: 9. Per germline, CDR1 SGDLS and CDR2 YYNGEE. The CDR3 extends over 15 amino acids. Here the CDR3 reads CASSGRKAGGNEQFF. The CDR3 DNA sequence: TGTGCCAGCAGCGGACGGAAGGCGGGAGGTAATGAGCAGTTCTTC.

This clonotype is a singleton in its sample. The chain links TRBV7-9 to TRBJ2-1, with TRBD1 as a possible D gene (5 bases). Trimming shortened V by 1 base and J by 2 bases, and 15 bases separated the two germline ends. This CDR3 has 17 residues. In germline, CDR1 is SEHNR, CDR2 FQNEAQ (reference sequence). CDR3 region: CASSLVARVGPYNEQFF. The CDR3 bases are TGTGCCAGCAGCTTAGTGGCCAGGGTTGGACCCTACAATGAGCAGTTCTTC.

V usage is TRBV5-1 and J usage is TRBJ2-1; 9 positions match TRBD1. The V gene's germline CDR1 is SGHRS and CDR2 YFSETQ. V lost 0 bases, J lost 5 bases, and 9 bases stayed unmatched. The CDR3 is 17 residues long. CDR3 sequence: CASSLAYRGRDNNEQFF. The CDR3, as DNA: TGCGCCAGCAGCTTGGCTTACAGGGGGCGCGACAACAATGAGCAGTTCTTC.

V and J are TRBV20-1 and TRBJ2-1; tentative D call: TRBD2 (6 bases). V was trimmed by 6 bases and J by 5 bases, leaving 17 bases between them. This CDR3 contains 14 residues. Germline-derived CDR1 and CDR2 are DFQATT and SNEGSKA (reference sequence). CDR3 sequence (DNA): TGCAGTGCCACGGGAAGGGGACTTAACAATGAGCAGTTCTTC. It specifies CSATGRGLNNEQFF.

This clonotype was counted only a few times. V gene TRBV3-1 combines with J gene TRBJ2-7; TRBD1 aligns across 9 bases. V lost 4 bases to trimming and J lost 4 bases; unmatched junction nucleotides: 5. Germline V gene sequence: CDR1 LGHDT, CDR2 YNNKEL (reference sequence). The CDR3 consists of 14 residues. The DNA of the CDR3 is TGTGCCAGCAGCCCCGGGACAGGGATGTACGAGCAGTACTTC. Translation: CASSPGTGMYEQYF.

This clonotype came up a few times. The rearrangement uses TRBV29-1 and TRBJ1-4; D is possibly TRBD1 (5 bases). With 5 bases removed from V and 4 bases from J, the gap between germline ends came to 11 bases. Looked up from germline, CDR1 is SQVTM and CDR2 is ANQGSEA. The CDR3 consists of 13 residues. The CDR3 sequence is CSVRYRRNEKLFF. The CDR3 region has the DNA TGCAGCGTTAGGTACAGGCGTAATGAAAAACTGTTTTTT.

The chain recombines TRBV29-1 with TRBJ2-1; 9 positions match TRBD1. The CDR3 is 12 residues long. V shed 4 bases, J shed 13 bases, and the junction held 8 bases outside the gene matches. The germline CDR1 and CDR2 sequences are SQVTM and ANQGSEA. CDR3 loop: CSVGRWGQGQFF. The DNA for the CDR3 is TGCAGCGTTGGTCGTTGGGGACAGGGCCAGTTCTTC.